This TCR beta chain was identified in a study of CDR3 diversity in severe acne. This clonotype was detected ten times or more. This CDR3 is 15 amino acids long. V was pared by 8 bases and J by 0 bases, with 14 bases between. The germline V gene has CDR1 LNHDA and CDR2 SQIVND (reference sequence). TCRdb fed the PCR reads into MiXCR, producing one record per CDR3 protein. The sample lists around 85,000 distinct CDR3 sequences, roughly 49% occurring once. Sequencing input: blood. The rearrangement uses TRBV19 and TRBJ1-5; D gene unclear. The receptor was isolated from a male donor with severe acne vulgaris. The CDR3 is CASHRDRHSNQPQHF. CDR3 coding DNA: TGTGCCAGTCACCGGGATAGACATAGCAATCAGCCCCAGCATTTT.